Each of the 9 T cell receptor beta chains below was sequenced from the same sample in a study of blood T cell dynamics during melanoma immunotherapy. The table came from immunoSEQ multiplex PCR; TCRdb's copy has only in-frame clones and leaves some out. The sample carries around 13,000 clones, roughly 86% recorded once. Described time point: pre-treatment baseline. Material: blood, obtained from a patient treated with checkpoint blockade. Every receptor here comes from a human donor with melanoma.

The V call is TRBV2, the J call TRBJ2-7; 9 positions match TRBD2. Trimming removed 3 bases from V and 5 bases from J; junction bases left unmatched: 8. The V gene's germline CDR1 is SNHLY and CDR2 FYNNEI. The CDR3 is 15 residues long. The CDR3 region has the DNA TGTGCCAGCAGTGAGGCGCGGGGGGGCCGCAACGAGCAGTACTTC. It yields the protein CASSEARGGRNEQYF.

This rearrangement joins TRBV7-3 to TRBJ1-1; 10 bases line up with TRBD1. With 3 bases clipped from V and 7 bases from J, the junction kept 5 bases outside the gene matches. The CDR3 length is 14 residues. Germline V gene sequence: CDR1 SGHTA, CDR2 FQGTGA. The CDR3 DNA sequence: TGTGCCAGCAGCTTGGGGACAGGGGACGGTGAAGCTTTCTTT. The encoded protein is CASSLGTGDGEAFF.

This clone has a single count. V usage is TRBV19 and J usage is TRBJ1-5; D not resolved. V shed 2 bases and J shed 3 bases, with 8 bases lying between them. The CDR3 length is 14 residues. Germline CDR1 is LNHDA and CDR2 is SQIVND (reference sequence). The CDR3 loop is CASSIHMDNQPQHF. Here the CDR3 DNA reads TGTGCCAGTAGTATACACATGGACAATCAGCCCCAGCATTTT.

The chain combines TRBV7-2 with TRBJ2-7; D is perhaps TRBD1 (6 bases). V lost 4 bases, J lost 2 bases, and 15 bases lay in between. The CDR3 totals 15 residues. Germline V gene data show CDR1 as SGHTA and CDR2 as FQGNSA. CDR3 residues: CASSSARGTAYEQYF. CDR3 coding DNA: TGTGCCAGCAGCTCCGCCAGGGGCACGGCCTACGAGCAGTACTTC.

In DNA form, the CDR3 reads TGCGCCAGCAGCCAAGTGTGGGGGTTTAACACCGGGGAGCTGTTTTTT. This sequence encodes CASSQVWGFNTGELFF. The rearrangement links TRBV4-1 to TRBJ2-2; D could derive from TRBD1 or TRBD2 (5 bases each). CDR1 is MGHRA, CDR2 YSYEKL, per germline. The CDR3 contains 16 residues. Trimming left V 1 base short and J 2 bases short, with 11 bases between.

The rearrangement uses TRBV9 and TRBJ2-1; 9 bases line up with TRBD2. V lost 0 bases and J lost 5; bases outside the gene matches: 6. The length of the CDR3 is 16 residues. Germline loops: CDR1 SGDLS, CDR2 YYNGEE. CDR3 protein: CASSVGTSADHNEQFF. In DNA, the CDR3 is TGTGCCAGCAGCGTAGGGACTAGCGCAGACCACAATGAGCAGTTCTTC.

The CDR3 DNA is TGTGCCAGCAGTCCAGGGGGGGAAAAACTGTTTTTT. Translated, it gives CASSPGGEKLFF. The genes are TRBV6-5 and TRBJ1-4; TRBD1 agrees at 7 bases. The length of the CDR3 is 12 residues. The ends lost 5 bases at V and 8 bases at J; junction bases unmatched: 2. Germline V CDR1 and CDR2: MNHEY, SVGAGI.

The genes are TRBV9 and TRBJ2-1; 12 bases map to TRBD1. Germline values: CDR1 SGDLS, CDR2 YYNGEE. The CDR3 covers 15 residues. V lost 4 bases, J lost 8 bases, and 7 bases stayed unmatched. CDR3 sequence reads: CASSPGQGARYEQFF. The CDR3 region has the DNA TGTGCCAGCAGCCCGGGACAGGGGGCGCGTTATGAGCAGTTCTTC.

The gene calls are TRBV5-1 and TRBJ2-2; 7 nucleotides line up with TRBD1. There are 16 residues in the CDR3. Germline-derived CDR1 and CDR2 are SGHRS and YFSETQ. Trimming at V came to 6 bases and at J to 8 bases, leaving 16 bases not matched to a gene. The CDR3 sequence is CASKGSGTEAWGELFF. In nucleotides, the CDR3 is TGCGCCAGCAAAGGGTCCGGGACAGAAGCATGGGGGGAGCTGTTTTTT.